This is a list of T cell receptor beta chains from one sample in a study of cytomegalovirus exposure and HLA in healthy donors. Libraries were prepared by immunoSEQ multiplex PCR; TCRdb keeps only in-frame clonotypes and omits some of them. The sample lists roughly 190,000 clones; around 87% were seen once. The sample comprised PBMCs. Receptors originate from a man aged 25 to 40 in good health and CMV-seronegative. CDR3s leave out the opening cysteine and the closing phenylalanine or tryptophan.

v_gene: TRBV6-1
j_gene: TRBJ2-2
CDR3aa: ASSEPGQGYTGELF

v_gene: TRBV5-4
j_gene: TRBJ1-2
CDR3aa: ASSSRFTGVGYT

v_gene: TRBV12-1
j_gene: TRBJ2-7
CDR3aa: ASSHRELLTYEQY

v_gene: TRBV10-3
j_gene: TRBJ1-1
CDR3aa: AIRQGYSVRGMNTEAF

v_gene: TRBV10-2
j_gene: TRBJ2-5
CDR3aa: ASRVGGLYQETQY

v_gene: TRBV7-9
j_gene: TRBJ2-7
CDR3aa: ASSARQESYEQY

v_gene: TRBV27
j_gene: TRBJ2-3
CDR3aa: ASSFRESTDTQY

v_gene: TRBV19
j_gene: TRBJ1-5
CDR3aa: ASSIGGQGRNQPQH

v_gene: TRBV19
j_gene: TRBJ2-3
CDR3aa: ASSTGLATDTQY

v_gene: TRBV6-4
j_gene: TRBJ1-1
CDR3aa: ASSEADRVTEAF

v_gene: TRBV4-3
j_gene: TRBJ2-1
CDR3aa: ASSQDLAGGNEQF

v_gene: TRBV19
j_gene: TRBJ2-7
CDR3aa: ASSGDRAYEQY

v_gene: TRBV25-1
j_gene: TRBJ1-5
CDR3aa: ASSVSGSQPQH

v_gene: TRBV7-8
j_gene: TRBJ1-3
CDR3aa: ASSPRTGSSGNTIY

v_gene: TRBV7-6
j_gene: TRBJ1-4
CDR3aa: ASSLGQKNEKLF

v_gene: TRBV4-1
j_gene: TRBJ2-1
CDR3aa: ASSQNTNNEQF

v_gene: TRBV21-1
j_gene: TRBJ1-4
CDR3aa: ASSNRAGGATNEKLF

v_gene: TRBV6-5
j_gene: TRBJ2-6
CDR3aa: ASSSPAGSGANVLT

v_gene: TRBV6-1
j_gene: TRBJ1-1
CDR3aa: ASSVLSGRHTEAF

v_gene: TRBV6-4
j_gene: TRBJ1-6
CDR3aa: ASSASQRNNSPLH

v_gene: TRBV2
j_gene: TRBJ2-3
CDR3aa: ASSLLAGGTDTQY

v_gene: TRBV13
j_gene: TRBJ2-1
CDR3aa: ASSQATGTENQF

v_gene: TRBV5-6
j_gene: TRBJ2-4
CDR3aa: ASSLEIAGNSQY

v_gene: TRBV2
j_gene: -
CDR3aa: ASMRGTYEQY

v_gene: TRBV7-6
j_gene: TRBJ1-4
CDR3aa: ASSLRGTANEKLF

v_gene: TRBV5-6
j_gene: TRBJ2-1
CDR3aa: ASSSSGHTNEQF

v_gene: TRBV5-6
j_gene: TRBJ1-1
CDR3aa: ASCRPGPDTEAF

v_gene: TRBV7-6
j_gene: TRBJ2-6
CDR3aa: ASSLVARNSGANVLT

v_gene: TRBV11-2
j_gene: TRBJ1-5
CDR3aa: ASSLGPDQPQH

v_gene: TRBV19
j_gene: TRBJ2-2
CDR3aa: ASRLANTGELF

v_gene: TRBV18
j_gene: TRBJ1-2
CDR3aa: ASSPRGQGHGYT

v_gene: TRBV5-8
j_gene: TRBJ2-1
CDR3aa: ASSLTSEAYNEQF

v_gene: TRBV4-3
j_gene: TRBJ1-2
CDR3aa: ASSQDFTGGLSYGYT

v_gene: TRBV19
j_gene: TRBJ1-5
CDR3aa: ASSPWTDDNQPQH

v_gene: TRBV15
j_gene: TRBJ2-5
CDR3aa: ATSTRPFTETQY

v_gene: TRBV4-3
j_gene: TRBJ2-2
CDR3aa: ASSQRGSGVDGELF

v_gene: TRBV5-1
j_gene: TRBJ1-3
CDR3aa: ASSLSGDGNSGNTIY

v_gene: TRBV7-2
j_gene: TRBJ2-1
CDR3aa: ASSLGLAGYNEQF

v_gene: TRBV28
j_gene: TRBJ2-5
CDR3aa: ASSFGGDQETQY

v_gene: TRBV6-6
j_gene: TRBJ2-7
CDR3aa: ASSAEAGASYEQY

v_gene: TRBV6-6
j_gene: TRBJ2-3
CDR3aa: ASSYPGADTQY

v_gene: TRBV5-1
j_gene: TRBJ2-3
CDR3aa: ASSLGAASGTDTQY

v_gene: TRBV5-1
j_gene: TRBJ1-1
CDR3aa: ASSLVGDSNTEAF

v_gene: TRBV5-1
j_gene: TRBJ1-1
CDR3aa: ASSQIKGPNTEAF

v_gene: TRBV14
j_gene: TRBJ2-5
CDR3aa: ASSRTYQETQY

v_gene: TRBV18
j_gene: TRBJ1-3
CDR3aa: ASSAGVGDTIY

v_gene: TRBV29-1
j_gene: TRBJ2-1
CDR3aa: SAREGRAGAVNEQF

v_gene: TRBV6-5
j_gene: TRBJ1-1
CDR3aa: ASSYRNTEAF

v_gene: TRBV15
j_gene: TRBJ2-5
CDR3aa: ATSRDAGEGETQY

v_gene: TRBV25-1
j_gene: TRBJ2-2
CDR3aa: ASSRRTGNTGELF

v_gene: TRBV19
j_gene: TRBJ2-1
CDR3aa: ANGTGGLDEQF

v_gene: TRBV28
j_gene: TRBJ2-1
CDR3aa: ASTLNQGSYNEQF

v_gene: TRBV28
j_gene: TRBJ2-2
CDR3aa: ATSLGGAGELF

v_gene: TRBV7-2
j_gene: TRBJ2-3
CDR3aa: ASSRPRTGTDTQY

v_gene: TRBV4-2
j_gene: TRBJ2-1
CDR3aa: ASSLGTDADNEQF